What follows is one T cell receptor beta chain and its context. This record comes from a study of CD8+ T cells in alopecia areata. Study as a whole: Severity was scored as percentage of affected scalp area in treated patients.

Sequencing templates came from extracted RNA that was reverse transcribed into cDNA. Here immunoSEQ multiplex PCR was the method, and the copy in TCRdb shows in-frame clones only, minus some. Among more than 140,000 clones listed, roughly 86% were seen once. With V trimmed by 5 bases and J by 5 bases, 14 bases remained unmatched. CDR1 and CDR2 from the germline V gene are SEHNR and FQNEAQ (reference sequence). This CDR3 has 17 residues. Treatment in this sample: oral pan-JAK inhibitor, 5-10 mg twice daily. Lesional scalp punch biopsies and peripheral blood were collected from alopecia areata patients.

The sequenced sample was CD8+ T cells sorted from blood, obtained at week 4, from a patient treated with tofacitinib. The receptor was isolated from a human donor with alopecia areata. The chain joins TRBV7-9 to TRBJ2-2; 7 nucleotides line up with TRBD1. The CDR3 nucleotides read TGTGCCAGCAGCCCCCCAACAGGGGCATCTGAGACCGGGGAGCTGTTTTTT. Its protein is CASSPPTGASETGELFF. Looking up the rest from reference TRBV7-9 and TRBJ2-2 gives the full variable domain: DTGVSQNPRHKITKRGQNVTFRCDPISEHNRLYWYRQTLGQGPEFLTYFQNEAQLEKSRLLSDRFSAERPKGSFSTLEIQRTEQGDSAMYLCASSPPTGASETGELFFGEGSRLTVL.